This T cell receptor (beta chain) was captured in a study of CD8+CD57+ T cells in acquired aplastic anemia. It was genomic DNA that served as the template for profiling TCR beta VDJ and CDR3. TCRdb re-derived calls from the reads in MiXCR, one entry per CDR3 protein. The data hold 450,000 to 550,000 distinct CDR3 sequences, with 25% to 40% observed a single time. Details on this clonotype: The antigen is unknown.

Points from the study as a whole: Patients and healthy controls showed no significant CD8+ Simpson's diversity difference. Common to patients and controls were twenty-nine CD8+ CDR3 sequences.

Sequenced patients had shown CD8+CD57+ cell expansion by flow cytometry. As a group, the patients uniformly had severe acquired aplastic anemia. Patient blood was sampled before any therapy had been received. Trimming took off 11 bases at V and 3 bases at J, with 20 bases between the two ends. This CDR3 is 14 amino acids long. The germline gives CDR1 SGHAT, CDR2 FQNNGV. Sequenced input: sorted CD4+, CD8+, or CD8+CD57+ T cells (not recorded which) from PBMCs. J is TRBJ2-7 and V is TRBV11-2; D unclear. This sequence originates from a human donor with aplastic anemia. For the CDR3, the DNA is TGTGCCCCAAGACCCTCCTCATCAGACTACGAGCAGTACTTC. This translates into CAPRPSSSDYEQYF.